Shown below are 8 T cell receptor beta chains from a single sample sequenced in a study of T cells in women clearing cervical HPV infection. The repertoire was sequenced with immunoSEQ multiplex PCR; TCRdb's copy has only in-frame clones and lacks some. Recorded for this sample: 25,000 to 35,000 clones. Sequencing was done on a sample of blood buffy coat. The origin of the receptors is a woman aged 18 to 75 with a cervical HPV16 infection that either progressed to CIN3+ or cleared (not recorded which).

Worth noting for this clone: Coverage ceases 3 residues before the CDR3 finishes, and the germline J gene fills in the end. The rearrangement joins TRBV5-1 to TRBJ2-5; 9 bases line up with TRBD1. The V gene end was trimmed by 2 bases and the J gene end by 4 bases; junction bases not matched to a gene: 3. CDR3 length equals 14 residues. Looked up from germline, CDR1 is SGHRS and CDR2 is YFSETQ. The CDR3 bases that were read are TGCGCCAGCAGCTTCCCGGGACAGGGAGAGACC. Translated, it gives CASSFPGQGET. The full CDR3 protein is CASSFPGQGETQYF.

Turning to this clone: The CDR3 end is not reached by the read, which stops 3 residues before it; the germline J gene fills it in. The genes are TRBV30 and TRBJ2-2; the D is unclear. In germline, CDR1 is GTSNPN, CDR2 SVGIG (reference sequence). The CDR3 runs 11 residues. This chain's CDR3 is CAWRRNEKLFF. CDR3 DNA (partial): TGTGCCTGGAGGCGGAATGAAAAG.

Comment on this clone: Read sequence stops 3 residues before the CDR3 end, and the germline J gene provides the missing end. This chain links TRBV7-2 with TRBJ2-1; TRBD1 agrees at 7 bases. Germline V gene sequence: CDR1 SGHTA, CDR2 FQGNSA. Trimming removed 1 base from V and 8 bases from J; junction bases left unmatched: 8. The CDR3 is 15 residues long. CDR3 bases read: TGTGCCAGCAGCTTAGGGACAGGTATAGTGGATGAG. Protein: CASSLGTGIVDE. In full, the CDR3 reads CASSLGTGIVDEQFF. The variable domain in full, with the rest retrieved from reference TRBV7-2 and TRBJ2-1, is GAGVSQSPSNKVTEKGKDVELRCDPISGHTALYWYRQSLGQGLEFLIYFQGNSAPDKSGLPSDRFSAERTGGSVSTLTIQRTQQEDSAVYLCASSLGTGIVDEQFFGPGTRLTVL.

For this clone: The read ends 3 residues early relative to the CDR3; the germline J gene fills the gap. The chain is built from TRBV28 and TRBJ2-3, with D possibly being TRBD2 (7 bases). CDR3 length equals 16 residues. V dropped 2 bases and J dropped 4 bases, with 16 bases sitting between them. Germline V gives CDR1 MDHEN, CDR2 SYDVKM. CDR3 amino acids: CASSLAGALSPDTQYF. The DNA read from the CDR3 is TGTGCCAGCAGTTTAGCGGGGGCCCTTAGCCCAGATACG.

Remarks on this clone: The CDR3 goes on 3 residues after the read ends, and that part is filled in from the germline J gene. The chain carries TRBV10-3 and TRBJ2-7; D unclear. Germline lookup yields CDR1 ENHRY and CDR2 SYGVKD. V was trimmed by 8 bases and J by 0 bases, leaving 8 bases between them. This CDR3 is built from 12 residues. This CDR3 is CAIAGVSYEQYF. CDR3 DNA, as far as it was read: TGTGCCATCGCCGGTGTCTCCTACGAG.

Concerning this clone itself: The DNA ends 3 residues before the CDR3 does, and the rest of the CDR3 is filled in from the germline J gene. The V and J genes are TRBV7-3 and TRBJ2-7; tentative D call: TRBD1 (5 bases). The V end was cut by 1 base, the J end by 0 bases, with 10 bases between. The germline V gene has CDR1 SGHTA and CDR2 FQGTGA. The CDR3 covers 15 residues. CDR3 DNA, as far as it was read: TGTGCCAGCAGCTTAAGCAGGGCAACCTCCTACGAG. The encoded protein is CASSLSRATSYE. The full CDR3 sequence reads CASSLSRATSYEQYF.

About this clone itself: The read is 3 residues too short to cover the CDR3 end, so that end is filled in from the germline J gene. The gene calls are TRBV29-1 and TRBJ1-5; D remains ambiguous. V lost 4 bases and J 4 bases, leaving 8 bases between the germline ends. Germline CDR1 is SQVTM and CDR2 is ANQGSEA. This CDR3 is built from 12 residues. This CDR3 is CSVGSENQPQHF. Incomplete CDR3 DNA: TGCAGCGTTGGGTCAGAGAATCAGCCC.

A note on this clone: Read data end 3 residues before the CDR3 end; the end is taken from the germline J gene. This chain links TRBV5-1 with TRBJ2-1; D is undetermined. V was clipped by 1 base and J by 6 bases, with 14 bases between them. Germline lookup yields CDR1 SGHRS and CDR2 YFSETQ. The CDR3 loop spans 15 amino acids. This CDR3 reads CASSLQRPPANEQFF. The CDR3 DNA, read in part, is TGCGCCAGCAGCTTGCAGCGACCCCCCGCCAATGAG. Looking up the rest from reference TRBV5-1 and TRBJ2-1 gives the full variable domain: KAGVTQTPRYLIKTRGQQVTLSCSPISGHRSVSWYQQTPGQGLQFLFEYFSETQRNKGNFPGRFSGRQFSNSRSEMNVSTLELGDSALYLCASSLQRPPANEQFFGPGTRLTVL.